These T cell receptor beta chains were read from a single sample in a study of control samples from healthy donors and cancer patients. This table comes from immunoSEQ multiplex PCR, and its TCRdb copy is limited to in-frame clones, with some not included. The sample shows about 19,000 clones, roughly 85% of them seen only once. The sample taken for sequencing was PBMCs. All receptors derive from a man aged 80 or over with head and neck cancer. CDR3s leave out the opening cysteine and the closing phenylalanine or tryptophan. Not every row has a clone size; where given, it reads once, few, many or a size class.

V gene	J gene	clone size	CDR3 protein
TRBV19	TRBJ1-2	NA	ASSMTDSQSYGYT
TRBV19	TRBJ2-7	few	ASSTESYEQY
TRBV6-2/TRBV6-3	TRBJ2-1	NA	ASSPRSPGNEQF
TRBV5-1	TRBJ2-1	NA	ASSPEVNEQF
TRBV5-1	TRBJ2-3	NA	ASSPSTGTYTDTQY
TRBV20-1	TRBJ2-2	NA	SARSPGELF
TRBV19	TRBJ2-7	NA	ASSGTGTGIYEQY
TRBV2	TRBJ2-7	NA	ASSEVAGAPYEQY
TRBV6-5	TRBJ1-2	NA	ASSRAGTAHHGYT
TRBV4-2	TRBJ2-1	few	ASSYQGSGGDEQF
TRBV21-1	TRBJ2-7	NA	ASSKEGTWAYHEQY
TRBV5-6	TRBJ1-5	NA	ASSLWGGDNQPQH
TRBV11-2	TRBJ1-6	once	ASSLGTGSNSPLH
TRBV28	TRBJ1-2	NA	ASRSGTGYYGYT
TRBV7-8	TRBJ1-1	NA	ASSLRDSNTEAF
TRBV5-1	TRBJ2-1	once	ASSFQDTYNEQF
TRBV3-1/TRBV3-2	TRBJ1-1	once	ASSARDQYTEAF
TRBV19	TRBJ1-1	NA	ASSGGTYRSTEAF
TRBV6-4	TRBJ2-5	NA	ASSVLAGAWETQY
TRBV6-6	TRBJ2-4	NA	ASSLGGGSSKNIQY
TRBV18	TRBJ2-1	few	ASSPRIRDSYNEQF
TRBV19	TRBJ1-1	NA	ASSPRGYLSDTEAF
TRBV5-4	TRBJ1-1	NA	ASNIGGGTHTEAF
TRBV4-1	TRBJ2-5	NA	ASSQGYRDQETQY
TRBV9	TRBJ1-6	NA	ASSVGSRVGNSPLH
TRBV27	TRBJ1-2	few	ASSTGQNYGYT
TRBV10-2	TRBJ1-5	NA	ASSENGDQPQH
TRBV28	TRBJ2-3	NA	ASSSPGDRGTDTQY
TRBV7-3	TRBJ2-1	once	ASSQSGGPYNEQF
TRBV5-1	TRBJ2-7	NA	ASSLSHGPYEQY
TRBV27	TRBJ2-1	few	ASSHRGPLGPNEQF
TRBV7-3	TRBJ2-3	NA	ASSLSGVYTDTQY